This T cell receptor beta chain derives from a study of blood T cell repertoires in COVID-19 (dated by TCRdb to the early 2020s). Study-level background: ImmuneRACE Cohort 3 recovered participants were defined by two consecutive negative NP/OP PCR tests, healthcare professional clearance, or symptom resolution. Where available, HLA class I and class II types were taken from metadata supplied by the sample provider and were not determined by assay-based typing. Nearly every sample came with metadata listing a de-identified subject ID, COVID-19 status, age in years and sex. The material from the prospective study consisted of cDNA or gDNA derived from T cells, B-cell-depleted T cells, or PBMCs. Samples came from the ongoing ImmuneRACE study (first 160 participants) plus 1,254 subjects from 6 global collaborators. Samples covering the acute and convalescent phases of COVID-19 were provided by collaborators in the United States, Italy and Spain. The dataset comprised deeply sampled blood TCRbeta repertoires from subjects exposed to, actively infected with, or recovered from COVID-19. A freely available public database, intended as a resource for researchers studying the immune response to SARS-CoV-2, is where the repertoires were released. Paper-wide results and their limitations: The amount of clinical and demographic metadata varied by source and participant and was provided uncurated.

On this clone itself: What this receptor recognizes is not known. Base qualities are not provided; no much larger clone lies one nucleotide away.

TCRbeta CDR3 regions were amplified from genomic DNA by means of the immunoSEQ Assay, a bias-controlled multiplex PCR. The study's processing was this. Nucleated cell counts per sample were estimated from amplification of reference gene primers within the assay. To quantify the absolute abundance of each unique TCRbeta CDR3 rearrangement, sequence reads were collapsed and filtered. For each sample, productive Simpson clonality was calculated as the square root of Simpson's diversity index across productive rearrangements. TCRdb limited this immuneACCESS table to in-frame rearrangements with V and J called. A share of clones is missing; checked studies link under half to unresolved V genes, and the rest is unexplained. V and J calls and clone size are given by that table; D and trimming were obtained from the DNA. The sample table holds fewer than 250,000 clones, of which 87% were seen once. Clones ranked in the top ten supply roughly 7.2% of the sample.

From the cysteine up to the phenylalanine, the CDR3 has a length of 14 residues. The CDR3 DNA has 42 bases and is translated from base 1. The germline V gene specifies SGDLS as CDR1 and YYNGEE as CDR2. V is pared back by 4 bases and J by 9 bases, with 17 bases lying between the germline termini. Participants in the prospective study were aged roughly 18 to 100 years, lived in 20 to 30 United States geographic areas, and enrolled through a virtual design. In the prospective study, participants were assigned to cohorts based on the clinical history participants reported in a screening survey and a study questionnaire. In the prospective study, mobile phlebotomists collected whole blood, serum and a nasopharyngeal or oropharyngeal swab from each participant. Additional blood draws and questionnaires over an approximately two-month period could optionally be provided by prospective study participants. Before DNA extraction, blood samples from the prospective study were shipped at room temperature or frozen.

The TCR originated in a man younger than 40 in a cohort exposed to, infected with or recovered from COVID-19 (not recorded which). This sequence uses TRBV9 and TRBJ2-1, with the D gene too uncertain to name. Sequencing used PBMCs or T cells enriched from blood (not recorded which). The CDR3: CASSPSSPQFEQFF. In nucleotide form, the sequence is TGTGCCAGCAGCCCGAGTAGCCCCCAATTTGAGCAGTTCTTC.